One and the same sample provided the 17 T cell receptor beta chains below, sequenced in a study of T cell responses to AZD1222 COVID-19 vaccine. Here immunoSEQ multiplex PCR was the method, and the copy in TCRdb shows in-frame clones only, minus some. Here the sample spans under 150,000 clones, more than 85% being singletons. Sequencing used peripheral blood, obtained on day 0 of AZD1222 vaccination. All receptors come from an adult in good health.

The V call is TRBV6-5, the J call TRBJ2-7, with 9 nucleotides matching TRBD1. Germline CDR1 is MNHEY and CDR2 is SVGAGI. The trim removed 7 bases at V and 1 base at J, leaving 8 bases unmatched. This CDR3 contains 15 residues. The CDR3: CASTEGQGSSYEQYF. DNA for the CDR3: TGTGCCAGCACCGAGGGACAGGGTTCGTCCTACGAGCAGTACTTC.

V and J are TRBV6-5 and TRBJ2-7; 7 bases agree with TRBD1. The CDR3 sequence is 14 residues long. Per the germline V gene, CDR1 is MNHEY and CDR2 is SVGAGI. The J segment lost 2 bases and the V segment lost 6 bases, leaving 7 bases of the junction unmatched. The CDR3 DNA follows: TGTGCCAGCAGGGGATGGGACAGCCCCTACGAGCAGTACTTC. Translation: CASRGWDSPYEQYF.

The chain couples TRBV5-1 to TRBJ2-1, with TRBD2 matching over 10 bases. Per the germline V gene, CDR1 is SGHRS and CDR2 is YFSETQ. After removal of 5 bases from V and 7 bases from J, the junction contained 9 bases not matched to a gene. CDR3 length: 15 residues. The CDR3 loop reads CASRGMLAGVNEQFF. For the CDR3, the DNA is TGCGCCAGCAGAGGCATGCTAGCGGGAGTTAATGAGCAGTTCTTC.

The chain carries TRBV18 and TRBJ1-6; D may be TRBD1 (6 bases). Germline CDR1 and CDR2: KGHSH and LQKENI. The germline V and J ends were trimmed by 6 bases and 7 bases, with 16 bases remaining between them. CDR3 length equals 15 residues. The CDR3 region has the DNA TGTGCCAGCTCCCCTGAGGGGGGTATAAATTCACCCCTCCACTTT. It yields the protein CASSPEGGINSPLHF.

This clone has a handful of counts. The V call is TRBV18, the J call TRBJ1-1, with TRBD1 as a possible D gene (6 bases). In germline, CDR1 is KGHSH, CDR2 LQKENI. V was shortened by 10 bases and J by 2 bases, with 17 bases between the two germline ends. This CDR3 contains 14 residues. The CDR3 DNA follows: TGTGCCACCCGAGTGGACAGCCAAAACACTGAAGCTTTCTTT. Translation gives CATRVDSQNTEAFF.

The chain employs TRBV6-2 or TRBV6-3 and TRBJ2-1; D might be TRBD1 (5 bases). Germline values: CDR1 MNHEY, CDR2 SVGEGT. The ends were cut back, 2 bases at V and 6 bases at J, with 8 bases in the middle. This CDR3 contains 13 residues. This CDR3 is CASSYGASNEQFF. The DNA for the CDR3 is TGTGCCAGCAGTTACGGGGCGTCCAATGAGCAGTTCTTC.

The V gene is TRBV5-1, the J gene TRBJ2-1, with 8 bases matching TRBD2. Germline V gene sequence: CDR1 SGHRS, CDR2 YFSETQ. The CDR3 length is 16 residues. After removal of 1 base from V and 0 bases from J, the junction contained 3 bases not matched to a gene. This chain's CDR3 is CASSLRSGGSYNEQFF. In DNA, the CDR3 is TGCGCCAGCAGCTTGAGGAGCGGGGGCTCCTACAATGAGCAGTTCTTC.

This chain uses TRBV3-1 (or the pseudogene TRBV3-2) with TRBJ2-7; TRBD1 matches 8 bases. CDR1 is LGHDT, CDR2 YNNKEL, per germline (reference sequence). This CDR3 contains 16 residues. The V and J ends lost 2 bases and 6 bases, in that order; junction bases with no gene match: 12. The DNA for the CDR3 is TGTGCCAGCAGCCAACTCGGCCGGGACAGGAGAGGCGAGCAGTACTTC. Encoded protein: CASSQLGRDRRGEQYF.

The J gene is TRBJ1-4, the V gene TRBV5-1; D might be TRBD1 (5 bases). V lost 0 bases and J 7 bases, leaving 10 bases between the germline ends. The CDR3 is 14 residues long. The germline V gene has CDR1 SGHRS and CDR2 YFSETQ. CDR3 residues: CASSLVGGTEKLFF. The CDR3 nucleotides read TGCGCCAGCAGCTTGGTTGGAGGGACTGAAAAACTGTTTTTT.

The chain links TRBV30 to TRBJ1-1; D is uncertain. CDR1 GTSNPN and CDR2 SVGIG come from the germline V gene (reference sequence). Trimming removed 4 bases from V and 1 base from J, with 16 bases in between. The CDR3 sequence is 15 residues long. The CDR3 region has the DNA TGTGCCTGGACACGGCAGCTCCAAACGAACACTGAAGCTTTCTTT. Translated: CAWTRQLQTNTEAFF.

The J gene is TRBJ2-5, the V gene TRBV11-2, with D possibly TRBD1 on 5 matching bases. V was cut by 5 bases and J by 5 bases, with 9 bases left in between. Looked up from germline, CDR1 is SGHAT and CDR2 is FQNNGV. The CDR3 has 12 residues. This CDR3 reads CASSAGYETQYF. CDR3 coding DNA: TGTGCCAGCAGCGCAGGGTATGAGACCCAGTACTTC.

The rearrangement links TRBV27 to TRBJ2-7; TRBD2 matches at 16 bases. The CDR3 totals 19 residues. Germline loops: CDR1 MNHEY, CDR2 SMNVEV (reference sequence). Trimming at V came to 2 bases and at J to 6 bases, leaving 13 bases not matched to a gene. The CDR3 sequence: CASSLAGRGLAGGKREQYF. DNA for the CDR3: TGTGCCAGCAGTTTAGCGGGCAGGGGACTAGCGGGAGGGAAACGCGAGCAGTACTTC.

CDR3 in amino acids: CAWRGLYGYTF. The CDR3 nucleotides are TGTGCCTGGAGAGGGCTATATGGCTACACCTTC. This chain uses TRBV30 with TRBJ1-2; D is undetermined. Trimming stripped 3 bases from V and 5 bases from J, with 7 bases between. This CDR3 is 11 amino acids long. The germline CDR1 and CDR2 sequences are GTSNPN and SVGIG (reference sequence).

V is TRBV5-1 and J is TRBJ1-4, with no clear D. The V end was cut by 0 bases, the J end by 3 bases, with 6 bases between. Germline lookup yields CDR1 SGHRS and CDR2 YFSETQ. The CDR3 has 14 residues. The CDR3 nucleotides read TGCGCCAGCAGCTTGGCAAACCCTAATGAAAAACTGTTTTTT. It is translated as CASSLANPNEKLFF. Full variable domain (outside the CDR3, taken from reference TRBV5-1 and TRBJ1-4): KAGVTQTPRYLIKTRGQQVTLSCSPISGHRSVSWYQQTPGQGLQFLFEYFSETQRNKGNFPGRFSGRQFSNSRSEMNVSTLELGDSALYLCASSLANPNEKLFFGSGTQLSVL.

The rearrangement joins TRBV9 to TRBJ2-5, with D possibly being TRBD2 (7 bases). The CDR3 is 16 amino acids. Trimming took 4 bases from V and 3 from J, leaving 19 bases between them. Germline V gene data show CDR1 as SGDLS and CDR2 as YYNGEE. The CDR3 nucleotides read TGTGCCAGCAGCCCGGGGGCGCGGGAGAGCGAAGAGACCCAGTACTTC. It is translated as CASSPGARESEETQYF. Full variable domain (missing parts from reference TRBV9 and TRBJ2-5): DSGVTQTPKHLITATGQRVTLRCSPRSGDLSVYWYQQSLDQGLQFLIQYYNGEERAKGNILERFSAQQFPDLHSELNLSSLELGDSALYFCASSPGARESEETQYFGPGTRLLVL.

The V call is TRBV7-8, the J call TRBJ2-6; 7 bases align to TRBD2. V dropped 5 bases and J dropped 2; count of bases not matched to a gene: 6. CDR3 size: 16 residues. The germline gives CDR1 SGHVS, CDR2 FQNEAQ. For the CDR3, the DNA is TGTGCCAGCAGCCACCGGGCGGGGGCTGGGGCCAACGTCCTGACTTTC. The encoded protein is CASSHRAGAGANVLTF.

This clone was seen a handful of times. The chain uses TRBV7-3 and TRBJ2-1, with D possibly TRBD2 on 6 matching bases. The CDR3 has 15 residues. The germline V gene has CDR1 SGHTA and CDR2 FQGTGA. Trimming took off 5 bases at V and 12 bases at J, with 23 bases between the two ends. CDR3 loop: CASSPGLPGSYGQFF. CDR3 nucleotides: TGTGCCAGCAGCCCCGGACTACCCGGATCATACGGGCAGTTCTTC.